These 23 T cell receptor beta chains originate from one sample sequenced in a study of T cell repertoires in cytomegalovirus infection. Each CDR3 protein is one row after TCRdb ran MiXCR on the reads. The sample includes hundreds of thousands of distinct CDR3 sequences, under 8.5% of them seen just once. The specimen was PBMCs. These receptors all stem from a human donor in good health (CMV status not recorded). Some clones in this sample may be carry-over from other donors' samples.

This clonotype was recorded many times. The chain combines TRBV12-3 or TRBV12-4 with TRBJ2-1, with a tentative D call TRBD2 (7 bases). The V end was cut by 8 bases, the J end by 2 bases, with 10 bases between. The length of the CDR3 is 13 residues. The CDR3 nucleotides read TGTGCCAGCCGGGGGGCCACCTACAATGAGCAGTTCTTC. This encodes CASRGATYNEQFF.

Many counts were recorded for this clonotype. The V call is TRBV7-2, the J call TRBJ1-2, with D uncertain. Trimming took off 0 bases at V and 2 bases at J, with 7 bases between the two ends. Germline CDR1 reads SGHTA; CDR2 reads FQGNSA. There are 14 residues in the CDR3. CDR3 DNA sequence: TGTGCCAGCAGCTTAGCGCCCCAAAACTATGGCTACACCTTC. This gives the protein CASSLAPQNYGYTF.

In its sample, this clonotype was seen many times. The chain uses TRBV7-8 and TRBJ1-2; 11 positions match TRBD1. Losses at the gene ends were 1 base for V and 6 bases for J; bases not matched to a gene: 1. The CDR3 is made up of 14 amino acids. The V gene's germline CDR1 is SGHVS and CDR2 FQNEAQ. This CDR3 reads CASSLEGQGDGYTF. The CDR3 coding sequence is TGTGCCAGCAGCTTAGAGGGACAGGGGGATGGCTACACCTTC.

This clonotype was found many times. The chain employs TRBV6-5 and TRBJ2-1; 9 bases are a match to TRBD2. Trimming removed 10 bases from V and 6 bases from J; junction bases left unmatched: 4. Per the germline V gene, CDR1 is MNHEY and CDR2 is SVGAGI. The CDR3 has 12 residues. The CDR3 coding sequence is TGTGCCACCGGGACTAGCTTCAATGAGCAGTTCTTC. Encoded protein: CATGTSFNEQFF.

This clonotype was counted at least ten times. This chain links TRBV3-1 with TRBJ1-5, with 7 bases identical to TRBD1. The CDR3 covers 14 residues. Germline V lookup: CDR1 LGHDT, CDR2 YNNKEL (reference sequence). J was trimmed by 9 bases and V by 2 bases; bases with no gene match: 7. The CDR3 DNA sequence: TGTGCCAGCAGCCAACTTGCGACAGGGAGGCCCCAGCATTTT. Residues: CASSQLATGRPQHF. The entire variable domain, with the rest obtained from reference TRBV3-1 and TRBJ1-5, is as follows: DTAVSQTPKYLVTQMGNDKSIKCEQNLGHDTMYWYKQDSKKFLKIMFSYNNKELIINETVPNRFSPKSPDKAHLNLHINSLELGDSAVYFCASSQLATGRPQHFGDGTRLSIL.

This clonotype was seen ten or more times. The chain carries TRBV10-1 and TRBJ2-5; TRBD1 is a possible D gene (6 bases). Germline V CDR1 and CDR2: WNHNN, SYGVQD (reference sequence). V was trimmed by 10 bases and J by 2 bases, leaving 20 bases between them. The length of the CDR3 is 15 residues. CDR3 residues: CATAAGAGGQETQYF. CDR3 nucleotides: TGCGCCACCGCGGCAGGGGCTGGGGGTCAAGAGACCCAGTACTTC.

In its sample, this clonotype was seen many times. V and J are TRBV7-8 and TRBJ1-1; 8 positions match TRBD1. The CDR3 has 16 residues. CDR1 and CDR2 from the germline V gene are SGHVS and FQNEAQ. V dropped 3 bases and J dropped 1; count of bases not matched to a gene: 7. CDR3 nucleotide sequence: TGTGCCAGCAGCTTGGGACAGGCGGGCGAGAACACTGAAGCTTTCTTT. Translation: CASSLGQAGENTEAFF.

Many counts were recorded for this clonotype. The rearrangement links TRBV7-2 to TRBJ1-6; TRBD1 agrees at 7 bases. Germline-derived CDR1 and CDR2 are SGHTA and FQGNSA. The CDR3 length is 14 residues. The junction had 4 bases not matched to a gene; V was cut back by 4 bases and J by 7 bases. The CDR3 loop reads CASSYRGVNSPLHF. The CDR3 bases are TGTGCCAGCAGCTACAGGGGTGTAAATTCACCCCTCCACTTT.

This clonotype has at least ten counts. This rearrangement joins TRBV19 to TRBJ1-2; TRBD1 matches 7 bases. The trim removed 6 bases at V and 5 bases at J, leaving 6 bases unmatched. The CDR3 runs to 13 residues. The germline gives CDR1 LNHDA, CDR2 SQIVND (reference sequence). DNA for the CDR3: TGTGCCAGTAGGTTAACAGGGGAGTATGGCTACACCTTC. Its protein is CASRLTGEYGYTF.

This clonotype appeared many times. The V and J genes are TRBV14 and TRBJ2-7, with unresolved D. CDR1 SGHDN and CDR2 FVKESK come from the germline V gene. V was clipped by 0 bases and J by 3 bases, with 9 bases between them. This CDR3 contains 14 residues. The chain's CDR3 is CASSQEGHYYEQYF. The CDR3 nucleotides are TGTGCCAGCAGCCAAGAGGGCCACTACTACGAGCAGTACTTC. Supplemented by reference TRBV14 and TRBJ2-7, the full variable domain reads EAGVTQFPSHSVIEKGQTVTLRCDPISGHDNLYWYRRVMGKEIKFLLHFVKESKQDESGMPNNRFLAERTGGTYSTLKVQPAELEDSGVYFCASSQEGHYYEQYFGPGTRLTVT.

This clonotype was recorded at least ten times. CDR3 sequence: CASSEALRRSSYEQYF. CDR3 in DNA: TGTGCCAGCAGTGAAGCGCTTAGGAGGAGCTCCTACGAGCAGTACTTC. The gene calls are TRBV2 and TRBJ2-7; D might be TRBD2 (5 bases). The CDR3 contains 16 residues. V lost 0 bases, J lost 0 bases, and 12 bases lay in between. Germline loops: CDR1 SNHLY, CDR2 FYNNEI.

This clonotype was recorded at least ten times. The J gene is TRBJ1-2, the V gene TRBV7-2; possible D gene TRBD1, 6 bases. CDR1 and CDR2 (germline): SGHTA, FQGNSA. Trimming pared 1 base from V and 7 bases from J, leaving 16 bases between. The CDR3 has 15 residues. The CDR3 DNA follows: TGTGCCAGCAGCTTAGACGTTGCGGGGGGCCGTGGCTACACCTTC. Protein product: CASSLDVAGGRGYTF.

Ten or more counts support this clonotype. J is TRBJ1-3 and V is TRBV12-3 or TRBV12-4; a weak D match, TRBD1 (5 bases). The length of the CDR3 is 14 residues. The V end was cut by 2 bases, the J end by 2 bases, with 7 bases between. In nucleotides, the CDR3 is TGTGCCAGCAGTTTATCGGGGGCTGGAAACACCATATATTTT. Protein product: CASSLSGAGNTIYF.

The chain has TRBV2 and TRBJ2-5; 10 nucleotides match TRBD2. CDR3 length: 17 residues. Germline V CDR1 and CDR2: SNHLY, FYNNEI. After removal of 0 bases from V and 3 bases from J, the junction contained 7 bases not matched to a gene. The CDR3: CASSEAPSGGRKETQYF. DNA of the CDR3: TGTGCCAGCAGTGAAGCTCCTAGCGGGGGCCGGAAAGAGACCCAGTACTTC.

This clonotype was counted ten times or more. The V gene is TRBV6-1, the J gene TRBJ2-2, with 7 bases identical to TRBD1. The germline V gene has CDR1 MNHNS and CDR2 SASEGT. Trimming cost V 9 bases and J 6 bases; bases outside gene matches: 13. This CDR3 is built from 15 residues. CDR3 protein: CASRLDRDIAGELFF. The CDR3 DNA is TGTGCCAGTCGCTTAGACAGGGATATAGCCGGGGAGCTGTTTTTT.

This clonotype has a count of ten or more. V usage is TRBV6-2 or TRBV6-3 and J usage is TRBJ1-5, with 8 bases aligning to TRBD1. Per germline, CDR1 MNHEY and CDR2 SVGEGT. The trim removed 3 bases at V and 7 bases at J, leaving 5 bases unmatched. This CDR3 comprises 14 residues. DNA of the CDR3: TGTGCCAGCAGTTATCCAGGGGGCGAGCAGCCCCAGCATTTT. It encodes CASSYPGGEQPQHF.

V gene TRBV5-6 combines with J gene TRBJ1-1; D is uncertain. V lost 4 bases, J lost 8 bases, and 9 bases lay in between. CDR1 and CDR2 from the germline V gene are SGHDT and YYEEEE. The length of the CDR3 is 11 residues. The CDR3: CASSRTGEAFF. The CDR3 nucleotides read TGTGCCAGCAGCCGGACCGGGGAAGCTTTCTTT.

This clonotype was recorded many times. The CDR3, as DNA: TGCGCCAGCAACCACCACGTCCCAGGGAGAGGGGGAGAGTGTGAGGGCTACGAGCAGTACTTC. Translation gives CASNHHVPGRGGECEGYEQYF. This chain uses TRBV23-1 with TRBJ2-7; a weak D match, TRBD1 (6 bases). TRBV23-1 is an ORF; its function is uncertain. With 7 bases removed from V and 3 bases from J, the gap between germline ends came to 37 bases. The CDR3 totals 21 residues.

This clonotype appeared many times. The chain recombines TRBV7-2 with TRBJ2-2; no clear D. CDR3 length: 15 amino acids. CDR1 and CDR2 from the germline V gene are SGHTA and FQGNSA. V was shortened by 2 bases and J by 2 bases, with 9 bases between the two germline ends. The CDR3 DNA reads as TGTGCCAGCAGCTTATATGGCAGTAACACCGGGGAGCTGTTTTTT. The encoded protein is CASSLYGSNTGELFF. The variable domain in full, with the rest retrieved from reference TRBV7-2 and TRBJ2-2, is GAGVSQSPSNKVTEKGKDVELRCDPISGHTALYWYRQSLGQGLEFLIYFQGNSAPDKSGLPSDRFSAERTGGSVSTLTIQRTQQEDSAVYLCASSLYGSNTGELFFGEGSRLTVL.

The table lists this clonotype with many counts. The chain has TRBV18 and TRBJ2-7; 9 nucleotides agree with TRBD2. Trimming removed 2 bases from V and 2 bases from J; junction bases left unmatched: 4. Germline CDR1 is KGHSH and CDR2 is LQKENI. This CDR3 contains 15 residues. The CDR3, as DNA: TGTGCCAGCTCACCAAGGCGCGGGGGGGCCTACGAGCAGTACTTC. Amino acid sequence: CASSPRRGGAYEQYF.

At least ten counts were recorded for this clonotype. The chain links TRBV5-6 to TRBJ2-3, with TRBD2 matching over 8 bases. Germline lookup yields CDR1 SGHDT and CDR2 YYEEEE. This CDR3 spans 13 amino acids. V was clipped by 3 bases and J by 11 bases; unmatched bases: 8. The CDR3 DNA follows: TGTGCCAGCAGCTACTCAGATAGCGGGATGCAGTATTTT. Residues: CASSYSDSGMQYF. Supplemented by reference TRBV5-6 and TRBJ2-3, the full variable domain reads DAGVTQSPTHLIKTRGQQVTLRCSPKSGHDTVSWYQQALGQGPQFIFQYYEEEERQRGNFPDRFSGHQFPNYSSELNVNALLLGDSALYLCASSYSDSGMQYFGPGTRLTVL.

The J gene is TRBJ1-1, the V gene TRBV7-2; D gene unclear. Germline V gene sequence: CDR1 SGHTA, CDR2 FQGNSA. The CDR3 is 16 amino acids. V lost 2 bases to trimming and J lost 9 bases, with 22 bases between them. CDR3: CASSLRSGRSWGKAFF. DNA for the CDR3: TGTGCCAGCAGCTTAAGGTCGGGCAGGTCATGGGGTAAAGCTTTCTTT. Using reference TRBV7-2 and TRBJ1-1 for the parts outside the CDR3, the full variable domain is GAGVSQSPSNKVTEKGKDVELRCDPISGHTALYWYRQSLGQGLEFLIYFQGNSAPDKSGLPSDRFSAERTGGSVSTLTIQRTQQEDSAVYLCASSLRSGRSWGKAFFGQGTRLTVV.

This clonotype showed up many times. The V gene is TRBV7-2, the J gene TRBJ2-5; D not certain. The CDR3 loop spans 16 amino acids. V lost 5 bases and J 1 base, leaving 17 bases between the germline ends. Per the germline V gene, CDR1 is SGHTA and CDR2 is FQGNSA. The CDR3 DNA reads as TGTGCCAGCAGCGATAGTCTGGGGAAGGGCCAAGAGACCCAGTACTTC. Its translation is CASSDSLGKGQETQYF.